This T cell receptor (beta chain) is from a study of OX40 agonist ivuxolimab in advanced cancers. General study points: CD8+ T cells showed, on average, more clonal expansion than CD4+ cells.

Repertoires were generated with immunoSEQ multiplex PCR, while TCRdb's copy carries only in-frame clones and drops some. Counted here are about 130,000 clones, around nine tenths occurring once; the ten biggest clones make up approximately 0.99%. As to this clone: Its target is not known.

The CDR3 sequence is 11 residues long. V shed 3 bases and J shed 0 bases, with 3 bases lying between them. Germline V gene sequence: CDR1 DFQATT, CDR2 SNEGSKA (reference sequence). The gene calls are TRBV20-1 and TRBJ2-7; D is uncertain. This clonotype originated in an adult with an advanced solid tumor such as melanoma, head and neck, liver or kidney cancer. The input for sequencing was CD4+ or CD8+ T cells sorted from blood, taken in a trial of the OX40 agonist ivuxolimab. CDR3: CSARSSYEQYF. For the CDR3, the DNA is TGCAGTGCTAGGAGCTCCTACGAGCAGTACTTC.